The 25 T cell receptor beta chains below were found in one sample sequenced in a study of response to subunit inactivated influenza vaccine. TCRdb reanalysed the RT-PCR reads using MiXCR and keeps one entry per CDR3 protein. The profile shows just under 550,000 distinct CDR3 sequences, roughly a quarter of them singletons. These sequences were also reported in another study, on T cells expressing NK-cell markers. From that report: UMIs accompanied the 5'RACE template switching by which TCR beta cDNA was made.

The material sequenced was CD4+ T cells sorted from PBMCs, taken roughly 13 days after vaccination. All receptors derive from a man between 45 and 60 years old who received an inactivated influenza vaccine.

This clonotype has only a few counts. The chain uses TRBV6-1 and TRBJ2-7, with 9 bases identical to TRBD1. V shed 5 bases, J shed 6 bases, and the junction held 11 bases outside the gene matches. Germline V gene lookup returns CDR1 MNHNS and CDR2 SASEGT. The CDR3 length is 15 residues. CDR3 sequence reads: CASSLRDRERAEQYF. CDR3 coding DNA: TGTGCCAGCAGTCTCCGGGACAGGGAAAGGGCCGAGCAGTACTTC.

This clonotype was found a few times. This chain uses TRBV20-1 with TRBJ1-2, with 9 positions matching TRBD1. Unmatched junction bases numbered 5, after V lost 4 bases and J lost 8 bases. The CDR3 loop spans 12 amino acids. The germline V gene encodes CDR1 DFQATT and CDR2 SNEGSKA (reference sequence). The CDR3 DNA is TGCAGTGCTAACAGGGGGCCTGGCGGCTACACCTTC. Protein product: CSANRGPGGYTF.

The chain employs TRBV9 and TRBJ2-2; 9 bases line up with TRBD1. CDR1 is SGDLS and CDR2 is YYNGEE in the germline V gene. This CDR3 has 16 amino acids. Trimming removed 4 bases from V and 4 bases from J; junction bases left unmatched: 8. The CDR3 bases are TGTGCCAGCAGCCTAGGACAGGGGCCGACCACCGGGGAGCTGTTTTTT. Protein: CASSLGQGPTTGELFF.

This clonotype was seen more than once but under ten times. This chain uses TRBV9 with TRBJ2-3; D is perhaps TRBD2 (5 bases). V dropped 5 bases and J dropped 3 bases, with 16 bases sitting between them. The CDR3 extends over 15 amino acids. The germline gives CDR1 SGDLS, CDR2 YYNGEE. CDR3 amino acids: CASSPRPGVTDTQYF. In DNA, the CDR3 is TGTGCCAGCAGTCCTCGCCCCGGGGTGACAGATACGCAGTATTTT.

This clonotype has more than one count but fewer than ten. The rearrangement joins TRBV5-6 to TRBJ2-1; 13 bases are a match to TRBD2. The trim removed 3 bases at V and 8 bases at J, leaving 5 bases unmatched. The CDR3 is 15 residues long. Germline lookup yields CDR1 SGHDT and CDR2 YYEEEE. The CDR3 here is CASSWTSGSRDEQFF. The DNA of the CDR3 is TGTGCCAGCAGCTGGACTAGCGGGAGTCGGGATGAGCAGTTCTTC.

The CDR3 nucleotides are TGCAGTGCTAGGAGGGGGCAAATTAACGAGCAGTACTTC. Protein sequence: CSARRGQINEQYF. The chain joins TRBV20-1 to TRBJ2-7; 7 positions agree with TRBD1. V was pared by 3 bases and J by 5 bases, with 7 bases of the junction left unmatched. The CDR3 contains 13 residues. Germline CDR1 DFQATT, CDR2 SNEGSKA (reference sequence).

This clonotype was recorded a few times. J is TRBJ2-2 and V is TRBV12-3 or TRBV12-4, with D maybe TRBD1 (5 bases). V shed 3 bases and J shed 0 bases, with 17 bases lying between them. This CDR3 region has 18 residues. The CDR3 nucleotides are TGTGCCAGCAGTTTCAGGGTGCGTCCGAGAGCGAACACCGGGGAGCTGTTTTTT. This codes for CASSFRVRPRANTGELFF.

J is TRBJ1-5 and V is TRBV28; no definite D call. The CDR3 is 14 residues long. In germline, CDR1 is MDHEN, CDR2 SYDVKM. Between the trimmed V and J ends, which lost 3 bases and 3 bases, there was a span of 9 bases. Here the CDR3 DNA reads TGTGCCAGCAGTTTTACCAGAGACAATCAGCCCCAGCATTTT. This gives the protein CASSFTRDNQPQHF.

V and J are TRBV19 and TRBJ2-1; TRBD2 aligns across 16 bases. This CDR3 is 18 amino acids long. Germline V gene sequence: CDR1 LNHDA, CDR2 SQIVND (reference sequence). J was trimmed by 8 bases and V by 0 bases; bases with no gene match: 7. Here the CDR3 DNA reads TGTGCCAGTAGTATAGAGGGACTAGCGGGGGGGGCGTCTGATGAGCAGTTCTTC. This translates into CASSIEGLAGGASDEQFF.

In its sample, this clonotype was seen once. The chain combines TRBV3-1 with TRBJ2-7, with D possibly matching TRBD2 (6 bases). V lost 1 base and J 7 bases, leaving 11 bases between the germline ends. Germline CDR1 is LGHDT and CDR2 is YNNKEL (reference sequence). The CDR3 runs 13 residues. The CDR3 spells CASSQGTRGEQYF. DNA for the CDR3: TGTGCCAGCAGCCAAGGGACCCGGGGGGAGCAGTACTTC.

The CDR3 spells CAISESDTPKQFF. In nucleotides, the CDR3 is TGTGCCATCAGTGAGTCTGATACTCCTAAGCAGTTCTTC. The V call is TRBV10-3, the J call TRBJ2-1; the D is unclear. The CDR3 spans 13 residues. CDR1 and CDR2 (germline): ENHRY, SYGVKD. With 0 bases removed from V and 11 bases from J, the gap between germline ends came to 11 bases.

The table lists this clonotype with a few counts. J is TRBJ2-7 and V is TRBV6-1, with 8 nucleotides matching TRBD1. Losses at the gene ends were 8 bases for V and 7 bases for J; bases not matched to a gene: 10. The CDR3 sequence is 13 residues long. Germline loops: CDR1 MNHNS, CDR2 SASEGT. CDR3 loop: CASRGRGRREQYF. In DNA, the CDR3 is TGTGCCAGCCGTGGCAGGGGGCGGAGAGAGCAGTACTTC.

The genes are TRBV20-1 and TRBJ2-1; D is unresolved. Trimming stripped 1 base from V and 2 bases from J, with 15 bases between. Germline lookup yields CDR1 DFQATT and CDR2 SNEGSKA (reference sequence). There are 16 residues in the CDR3. The CDR3 loop is CSARATLISTYNEQFF. In nucleotides, the CDR3 is TGCAGTGCTAGAGCAACCCTCATCTCTACCTACAATGAGCAGTTCTTC.

The chain employs TRBV28 and TRBJ1-1, with 9 bases identical to TRBD1. J was trimmed by 2 bases and V by 6 bases; bases with no gene match: 4. The germline V gene encodes CDR1 MDHEN and CDR2 SYDVKM. This CDR3 comprises 14 residues. CDR3 residues: CASSRTGANTEAFF. Written as DNA, the CDR3 is TGTGCCAGCAGCCGGACAGGGGCAAACACTGAAGCTTTCTTT.

This clonotype has ten or more counts. The gene calls are TRBV7-2 and TRBJ2-1; TRBD1 or TRBD2 may be the D gene (6 bases each). V lost 7 bases and J lost 0, with 19 bases in between. The CDR3 sequence is 17 residues long. The germline gives CDR1 SGHTA, CDR2 FQGNSA. The DNA for the CDR3 is TGTGCCAGCAACACGGTAGGGGGGAAGAGCTCCTACAATGAGCAGTTCTTC. Its protein product is CASNTVGGKSSYNEQFF. The full variable domain, completed using reference TRBV7-2 and TRBJ2-1, is GAGVSQSPSNKVTEKGKDVELRCDPISGHTALYWYRQSLGQGLEFLIYFQGNSAPDKSGLPSDRFSAERTGGSVSTLTIQRTQQEDSAVYLCASNTVGGKSSYNEQFFGPGTRLTVL.

This sequence joins TRBV7-2 and TRBJ2-2, with D perhaps matching TRBD1 (6 bases). Trimming stripped 4 bases from V and 3 bases from J, with 9 bases between. This CDR3 region has 14 residues. Germline V gene lookup returns CDR1 SGHTA and CDR2 FQGNSA. CDR3 nucleotide sequence: TGTGCCAGCAGCTCGGGACACTACACCGGGGAGCTGTTTTTT. It is translated as CASSSGHYTGELFF.

This chain uses TRBV27 with TRBJ1-5; D not resolved. The CDR3 loop spans 15 amino acids. From germline, CDR1 is MNHEY and CDR2 SMNVEV (reference sequence). Trimming left V 2 bases short and J 0 bases short, with 8 bases between. The CDR3 protein is CASSLISGSNQPQHF. For the CDR3, the DNA is TGTGCCAGCAGTTTAATATCCGGTAGCAATCAGCCCCAGCATTTT.

This rearrangement joins TRBV3-1 to TRBJ1-4, with D unclear. The V end was cut by 3 bases, the J end by 5 bases, with 13 bases between. The CDR3 runs 15 residues. Germline loops: CDR1 LGHDT, CDR2 YNNKEL (reference sequence). In DNA, the CDR3 is TGTGCCAGCAGCCAGGCTACCGGAGGAAATGAAAAACTGTTTTTT. Amino acids: CASSQATGGNEKLFF.

The J gene is TRBJ1-3, the V gene TRBV7-6; TRBD1 is a possible D gene (6 bases). Germline values: CDR1 SGHVS, CDR2 FNYEAQ. The CDR3 contains 17 residues. Trimming stripped 1 base from V and 0 bases from J, with 13 bases between. CDR3 nucleotides: TGTGCCAGCAGCTTAGAAGGGACACTAAGCTCTGGAAACACCATATATTTT. Translation gives CASSLEGTLSSGNTIYF.

This clonotype was picked up many times. The rearrangement joins TRBV5-1 to TRBJ2-1; D is perhaps TRBD1 (6 bases). This CDR3 is built from 16 residues. The V end was cut by 4 bases, the J end by 0 bases, with 14 bases between. Germline V lookup: CDR1 SGHRS, CDR2 YFSETQ. For the CDR3, the DNA is TGCGCCAGCAGCCCTGGGGACACCCTCTCCTACAATGAGCAGTTCTTC. Encoded protein: CASSPGDTLSYNEQFF.

This clonotype was observed a few times. The rearrangement joins TRBV25-1 to TRBJ1-2; 8 bases are a match to TRBD1. This CDR3 comprises 16 residues. Germline V gene sequence: CDR1 MGHDK, CDR2 SYGVNS. Unmatched junction bases numbered 7, after V lost 4 bases and J lost 0 bases. CDR3 sequence reads: CASSGPGGSTNYGYTF. The DNA for the CDR3 is TGTGCCAGCAGTGGCCCAGGGGGCTCAACTAACTATGGCTACACCTTC.

This clonotype is a singleton in its sample. J is TRBJ2-1 and V is TRBV19; D is possibly TRBD2 (6 bases). Trimming left V 5 bases short and J 0 bases short, with 11 bases between. Germline V gene sequence: CDR1 LNHDA, CDR2 SQIVND (reference sequence). The CDR3 contains 15 residues. Here the CDR3 reads CASSPLAYSYNEQFF. As DNA, the CDR3 is TGTGCCAGTAGTCCACTAGCCTACTCCTACAATGAGCAGTTCTTC.

This clonotype was found a few times. V is TRBV11-2 and J is TRBJ2-1; tentatively, D is TRBD1 or TRBD2 (6 bases each). This CDR3 spans 15 amino acids. Trimming stripped 0 bases from V and 12 bases from J, with 18 bases between. CDR1 and CDR2 (germline): SGHAT, FQNNGV. The CDR3 DNA reads TGTGCCAGCAGCTTAGATCCATCCCCGGGGGCCGGGCAGTTCTTC. This codes for CASSLDPSPGAGQFF.

In this sample, this clonotype turned up a few times. The chain carries TRBV11-2 and TRBJ1-2; TRBD1 matches at 8 bases. V was clipped by 0 bases and J by 7 bases; unmatched bases: 7. This CDR3 spans 15 amino acids. Germline V gives CDR1 SGHAT, CDR2 FQNNGV. The CDR3 is CASSLEFSGGSGYTF. The CDR3 nucleotides are TGTGCCAGCAGCTTAGAGTTCTCAGGGGGCTCTGGCTACACCTTC.

This clonotype showed up many times. As DNA, the CDR3 is TGTGCCAGCAGTCCCGGACAGGGGACCTATGGCTACACCTTC. Its translation: CASSPGQGTYGYTF. The chain combines TRBV12-3 or TRBV12-4 with TRBJ1-2; TRBD1 matches at 9 bases. The CDR3 length is 14 residues. V shed 5 bases, J shed 4 bases, and the junction held 5 bases outside the gene matches.